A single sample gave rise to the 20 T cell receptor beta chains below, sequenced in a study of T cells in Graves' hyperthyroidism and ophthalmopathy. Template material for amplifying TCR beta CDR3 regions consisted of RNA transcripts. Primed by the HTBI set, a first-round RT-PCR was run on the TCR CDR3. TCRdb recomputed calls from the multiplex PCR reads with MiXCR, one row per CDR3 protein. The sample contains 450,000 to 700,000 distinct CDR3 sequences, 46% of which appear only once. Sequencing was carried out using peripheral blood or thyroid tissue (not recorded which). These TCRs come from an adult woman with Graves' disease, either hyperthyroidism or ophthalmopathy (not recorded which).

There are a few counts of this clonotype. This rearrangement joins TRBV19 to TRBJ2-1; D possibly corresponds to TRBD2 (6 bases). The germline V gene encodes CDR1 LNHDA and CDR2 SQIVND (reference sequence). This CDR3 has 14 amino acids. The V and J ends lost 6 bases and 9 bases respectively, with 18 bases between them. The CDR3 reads CASSARGSVGEQFF. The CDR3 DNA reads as TGTGCCAGTAGCGCCCGGGGGTCCGTCGGTGAGCAGTTCTTC.

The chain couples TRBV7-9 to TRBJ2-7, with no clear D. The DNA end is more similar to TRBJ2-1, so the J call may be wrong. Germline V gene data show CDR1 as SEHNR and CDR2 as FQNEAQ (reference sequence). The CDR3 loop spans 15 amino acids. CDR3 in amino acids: CASSFTQSSYNEQFF. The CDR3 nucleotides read TGTGCCAGCAGCTTTACACAGAGCTCCTACAATGAGCAGTTCTTC.

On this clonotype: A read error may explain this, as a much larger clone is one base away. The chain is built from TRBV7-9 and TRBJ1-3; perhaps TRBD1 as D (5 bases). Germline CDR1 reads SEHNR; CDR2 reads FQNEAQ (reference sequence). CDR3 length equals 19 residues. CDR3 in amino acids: CASSLGVWDVNFSGNTVYF. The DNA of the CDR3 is TGTGCCAGCAGCTTAGGCGTCTGGGACGTAAATTTCTCTGGAAACACCGTATATTTT.

The CDR3 nucleotides are TGTGCCAGCAGTTACGGTCACGGGTCGGAGACCCAGTACTTC. Its protein product is CASSYGHGSETQYF. This chain joins TRBV5-8 and TRBJ2-5; D is unclear. The length of the CDR3 is 14 residues. CDR1 and CDR2 from the germline V gene are SGHTS and YDEGEE. V shed 5 bases and J shed 5 bases, with 16 bases lying between them.

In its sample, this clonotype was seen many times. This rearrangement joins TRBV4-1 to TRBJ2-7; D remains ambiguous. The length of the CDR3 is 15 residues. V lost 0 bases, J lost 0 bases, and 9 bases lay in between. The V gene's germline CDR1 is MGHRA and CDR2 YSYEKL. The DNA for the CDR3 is TGCGCCAGCAGCCAAGAGGGAATAGGCTCCTACGAGCAGTACTTC. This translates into CASSQEGIGSYEQYF.

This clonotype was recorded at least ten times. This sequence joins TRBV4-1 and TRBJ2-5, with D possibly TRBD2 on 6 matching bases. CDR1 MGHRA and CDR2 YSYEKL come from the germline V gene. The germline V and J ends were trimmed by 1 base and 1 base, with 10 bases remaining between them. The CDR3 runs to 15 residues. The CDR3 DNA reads TGCGCCAGCAGCCAAGTCGGGAGCACCCAAGAGACCCAGTACTTC. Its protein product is CASSQVGSTQETQYF.

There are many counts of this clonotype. The DNA of the CDR3 is TGTGCCACCAGCAGAGAGGGGGCCGGGAACACTGAAGCTTTCTTT. This gives the protein CATSREGAGNTEAFF. The genes are TRBV15 and TRBJ1-1; TRBD1 is a possible D gene (6 bases). The V end lost 0 bases, the J end lost 1 base, and 9 bases lay between the germline ends. Germline V gene sequence: CDR1 LNHNV, CDR2 YYDKDF (reference sequence). The CDR3 sequence is 15 residues long. Looking up the rest from reference TRBV15 and TRBJ1-1 gives the full variable domain: DAMVIQNPRYQVTQFGKPVTLSCSQTLNHNVMYWYQQKSSQAPKLLFHYYDKDFNNEADTPDNFQSRRPNTSFCFLDIRSPGLGDTAMYLCATSREGAGNTEAFFGQGTRLTVV.

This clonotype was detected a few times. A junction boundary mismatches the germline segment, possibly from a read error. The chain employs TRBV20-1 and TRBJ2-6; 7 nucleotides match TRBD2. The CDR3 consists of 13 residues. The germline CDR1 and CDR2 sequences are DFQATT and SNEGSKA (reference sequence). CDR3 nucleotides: TGCAGTGCTAGAACGGGGGGATTGAACACTGAAGCTTTC. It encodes CSARTGGLNTEAF.

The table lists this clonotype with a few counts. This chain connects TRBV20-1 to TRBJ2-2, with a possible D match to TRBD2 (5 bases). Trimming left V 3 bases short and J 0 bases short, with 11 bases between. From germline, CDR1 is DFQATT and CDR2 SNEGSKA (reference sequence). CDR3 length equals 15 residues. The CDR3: CSASGGRTNTGELFF. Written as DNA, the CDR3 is TGCAGTGCTAGTGGTGGGAGAACGAACACCGGGGAGCTGTTTTTT.

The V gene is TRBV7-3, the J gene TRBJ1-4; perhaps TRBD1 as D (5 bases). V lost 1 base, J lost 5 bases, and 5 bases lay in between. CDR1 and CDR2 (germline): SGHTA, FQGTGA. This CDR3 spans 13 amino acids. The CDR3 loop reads CASSLRQNEKLFF. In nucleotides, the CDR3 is TGTGCCAGCAGCTTAAGACAGAATGAAAAACTGTTTTTT.

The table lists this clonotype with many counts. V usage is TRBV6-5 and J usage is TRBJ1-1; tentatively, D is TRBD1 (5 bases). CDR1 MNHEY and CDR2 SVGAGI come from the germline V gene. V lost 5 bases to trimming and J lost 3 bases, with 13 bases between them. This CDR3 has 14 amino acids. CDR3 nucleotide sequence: TGTGCCAGCAGTGACAGTTACAAAGACACTGAAGCTTTCTTT. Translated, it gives CASSDSYKDTEAFF.

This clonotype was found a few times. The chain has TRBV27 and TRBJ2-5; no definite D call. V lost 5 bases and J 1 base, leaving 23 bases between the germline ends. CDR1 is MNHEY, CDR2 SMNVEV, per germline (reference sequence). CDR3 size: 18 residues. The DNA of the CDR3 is TGTGCCAGCAGTACCAGCGCGAAGGATCGGTCGAGCCAAGAGACCCAGTACTTC. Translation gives CASSTSAKDRSSQETQYF.

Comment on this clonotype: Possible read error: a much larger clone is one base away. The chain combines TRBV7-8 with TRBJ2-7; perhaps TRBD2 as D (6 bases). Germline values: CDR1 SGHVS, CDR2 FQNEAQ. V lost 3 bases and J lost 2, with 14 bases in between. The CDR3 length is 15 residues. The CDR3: CASSLGHGSPYEQYF. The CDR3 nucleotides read TGTGCCAGCAGCTTGGGCCACGGGAGCCCCTACGAGCAGTACTTC. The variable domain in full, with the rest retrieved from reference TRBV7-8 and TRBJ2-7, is GAGVSQSPRYKVAKRGQDVALRCDPISGHVSLFWYQQALGQGPEFLTYFQNEAQLDKSGLPSDRFFAERPEGSVSTLKIQRTQQEDSAVYLCASSLGHGSPYEQYFGPGTRLTVT.

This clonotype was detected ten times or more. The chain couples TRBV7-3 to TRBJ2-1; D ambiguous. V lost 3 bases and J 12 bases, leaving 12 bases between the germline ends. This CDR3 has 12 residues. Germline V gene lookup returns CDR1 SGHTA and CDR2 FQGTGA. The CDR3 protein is CASSFAGSPQFF. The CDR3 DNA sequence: TGTGCCAGCAGCTTTGCCGGATCTCCGCAGTTCTTC. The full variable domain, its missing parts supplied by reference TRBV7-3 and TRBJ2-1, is GAGVSQTPSNKVTEKGKYVELRCDPISGHTALYWYRQSLGQGPEFLIYFQGTGAADDSGLPNDRFFAVRPEGSVSTLKIQRTERGDSAVYLCASSFAGSPQFFGPGTRLTVL.

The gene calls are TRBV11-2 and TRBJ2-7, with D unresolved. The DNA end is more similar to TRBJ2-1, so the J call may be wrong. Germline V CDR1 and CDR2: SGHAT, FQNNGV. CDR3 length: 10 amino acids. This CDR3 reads CASSSNEQFF. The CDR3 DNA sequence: TGTGCCAGCAGCTCAAATGAGCAGTTCTTC.

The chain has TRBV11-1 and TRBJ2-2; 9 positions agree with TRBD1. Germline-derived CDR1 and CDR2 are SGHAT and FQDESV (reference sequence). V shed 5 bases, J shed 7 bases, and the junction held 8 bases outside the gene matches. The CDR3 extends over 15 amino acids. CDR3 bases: TGTGCCAGCAGCAGCTGGGACAGGGCGAACGGGGAGCTGTTTTTT. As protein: CASSSWDRANGELFF.

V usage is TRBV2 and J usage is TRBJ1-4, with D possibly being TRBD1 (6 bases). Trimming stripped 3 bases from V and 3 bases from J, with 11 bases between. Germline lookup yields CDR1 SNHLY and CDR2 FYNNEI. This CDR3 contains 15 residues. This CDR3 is CASSDTGLANEKLFF. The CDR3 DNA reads TGTGCCAGCAGTGACACAGGGTTGGCTAATGAAAAACTGTTTTTT.

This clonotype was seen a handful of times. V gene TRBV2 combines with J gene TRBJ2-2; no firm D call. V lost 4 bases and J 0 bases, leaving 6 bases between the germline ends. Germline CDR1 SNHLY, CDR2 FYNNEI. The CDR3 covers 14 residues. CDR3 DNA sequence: TGTGCCAGCAGTGTTCTCCCGAACACCGGGGAGCTGTTTTTT. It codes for CASSVLPNTGELFF.

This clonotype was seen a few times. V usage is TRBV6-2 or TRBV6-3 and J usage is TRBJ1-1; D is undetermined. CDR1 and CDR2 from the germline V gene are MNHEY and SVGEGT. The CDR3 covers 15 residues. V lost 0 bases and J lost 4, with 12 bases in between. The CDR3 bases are TGTGCCAGCAGTTACTCCCCCGGCTTTTCCACTGAAGCTTTCTTT. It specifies CASSYSPGFSTEAFF.

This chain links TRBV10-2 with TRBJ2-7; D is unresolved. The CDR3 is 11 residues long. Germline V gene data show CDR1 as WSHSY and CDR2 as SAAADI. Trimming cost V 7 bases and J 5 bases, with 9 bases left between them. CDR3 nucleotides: TGCGCCAGCACAGCAGGAAACGAGCAGTACTTC. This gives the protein CASTAGNEQYF.